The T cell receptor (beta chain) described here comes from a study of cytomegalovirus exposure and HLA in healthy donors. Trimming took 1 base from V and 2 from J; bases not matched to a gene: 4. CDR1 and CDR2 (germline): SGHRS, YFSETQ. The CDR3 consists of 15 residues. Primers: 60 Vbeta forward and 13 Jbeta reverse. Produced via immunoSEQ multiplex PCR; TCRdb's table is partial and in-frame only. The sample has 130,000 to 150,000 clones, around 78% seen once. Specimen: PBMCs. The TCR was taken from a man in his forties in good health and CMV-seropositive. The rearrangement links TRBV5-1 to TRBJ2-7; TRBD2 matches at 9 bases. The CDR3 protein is CASSLTLAGTYEQYF. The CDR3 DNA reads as TGCGCCAGCAGCTTGACTCTAGCGGGAACCTACGAGCAGTACTTC.